A selection of T cell receptor beta chains follows, all from one sample in a study of synovial regulatory T cells in juvenile arthritis. Repertoires were generated with immunoSEQ multiplex PCR, while TCRdb's copy carries only in-frame clones and drops some. Reported are around 6,400 clones; the ten largest clones contain around 0.61%. Sequenced input: Treg cells from blood. The receptors were gathered from a donor aged 2 to 35 with juvenile idiopathic arthritis. Both conserved end residues are part of each CDR3. Clone size appears in some rows only: once, few, many, or a class for an expanded clone.

j_gene | abundance | v_gene | CDR3aa
TRBJ2-1 | - | TRBV2 | CASSWMNEQFF
TRBJ1-2 | - | TRBV4-1 | CASSQDQTWRAYGYTF
TRBJ2-3 | medium-sized | TRBV29-1 | CSVEESLAMTDTQYF
TRBJ2-7 | - | TRBV27 | CASRDKPGSRIYEQYF
TRBJ1-1 | - | TRBV4-1 | CASSQDRQGNTEAFF
TRBJ1-1 | - | TRBV28 | CASTSGQPNTEAFF
TRBJ1-5 | - | TRBV19 | CASSYRFFKMSNQPQHF
TRBJ2-1 | - | TRBV18 | CASSPYEGEQFF
TRBJ2-7 | - | TRBV19 | CASAPLTGGQHEQYF
TRBJ1-2 | medium-sized | TRBV6-1 | CASSLYGYTF
TRBJ2-3 | - | TRBV11-1 | CASSRLGGLVPPTDTQYF
TRBJ2-2 | - | TRBV7-8 | CASKDKVGEFAAGELFF
TRBJ1-2 | medium-sized | TRBV7-9 | CASRMGGGYTF
TRBJ2-3 | - | TRBV27 | CASSNLLTGQDTQYF
TRBJ2-1 | - | TRBV27 | CASKGLAGGSANEQFF
TRBJ2-7 | medium-sized | TRBV11-2 | CASSLGSGPSYEQYF
TRBJ1-3 | - | TRBV5-6 | CASSLNPGAVSGNTIYF
TRBJ1-2 | - | TRBV28 | CASTRLGQGANYGYTF
TRBJ2-5 | - | TRBV5-1 | CASSLDLIQETQYF
TRBJ1-2 | - | TRBV19 | CASSSPGQENYGYTF
TRBJ1-2 | - | TRBV7-2 | CASSRPQGNYGYTF
TRBJ2-7 | - | TRBV29-1 | CSVLDLGLGYEQYF
TRBJ1-3 | - | TRBV4-1 | CASSQEGGARVNTIYF
TRBJ1-2 | - | TRBV27 | CASSLRALDGYTF
TRBJ2-6 | - | TRBV28 | CASSAWTGDRTGANVLTF
TRBJ2-2 | - | TRBV28 | CASSFLAGVGTGELFF
TRBJ2-7 | - | TRBV27 | CASSTRRGSYEQYF
TRBJ2-2 | - | TRBV28 | CASSDFNLGGVDTGELFF
TRBJ1-1 | - | TRBV25-1 | CASSDQGLSTAFF
TRBJ2-4 | - | TRBV19 | CASSILAGGLGGIQYF
TRBJ1-2 | - | TRBV7-9 | CASSLAGGSNYGYTF
TRBJ2-1 | - | TRBV11-2 | CASRRTRSYNEQFF
TRBJ1-1 | - | TRBV10-3 | CAISEARTGADEAFF
TRBJ2-7 | - | TRBV6-5 | CASSPTPENSYEQYF
TRBJ1-2 | - | TRBV6-1 | CASSEAGGRFYGYTF
TRBJ2-4 | - | TRBV5-1 | CASSPQSGNIQYF
TRBJ1-2 | - | TRBV5-1 | CASSLTDQSTDNYGYTF
TRBJ2-7 | - | TRBV28 | CASSFPRGEQYF
TRBJ1-5 | - | TRBV5-1 | CASSLAGGPNNQPQHF
TRBJ1-2 | medium-sized | TRBV9 | CASSDRFGQGGVGPGYTF
TRBJ1-2 | - | TRBV7-6 | CASSLSAVGGAYGYTF
TRBJ1-1 | - | TRBV5-1 | CASSLVGSTEAFF
TRBJ2-5 | - | TRBV5-1 | CASSRPGVGTQYF
TRBJ1-2 | - | TRBV5-4 | CASSTGVINYGYTF
TRBJ2-6 | - | TRBV7-7 | CASSTHCKCQSRANVLTF
TRBJ1-1 | - | TRBV2 | CASTLTGSGGTEAFF
TRBJ1-4 | - | TRBV2 | CASRAGQPNEKLFF
TRBJ1-3 | - | TRBV9 | CASSVGGTGNTIYF
TRBJ2-7 | - | TRBV6-6 | CASSYGDRGTYEQYF
TRBJ1-4 | - | TRBV11-2 | CASSLANFGKLFF
TRBJ1-2 | - | TRBV5-5 | CASSPYYAYGYTF
TRBJ2-7 | - | TRBV7-9 | CASSSAFYEQYF
TRBJ2-2 | - | TRBV5-1 | CASSPGQSNTGELFF
TRBJ1-2 | - | TRBV28 | CASSLLGTAGADGYTF
TRBJ2-1 | - | TRBV5-1 | CASSLGPSVYNEQFF